This is a list of T cell receptor beta chains from one sample in a study of OX40 agonist ivuxolimab in advanced cancers. Profiling relied on immunoSEQ multiplex PCR, and the TCRdb table lists in-frame clones only, not all of them. This sample has 55,000 to 65,000 clones, with nearly 85% found just once. The sequenced sample was CD4+ or CD8+ T cells sorted from blood, obtained in a trial of the OX40 agonist ivuxolimab. The receptors shown here come from an adult with an advanced solid tumor such as melanoma, head and neck, liver or kidney cancer. CDR3s include the opening cysteine and the closing phenylalanine or tryptophan. The order of the fields is D gene, J gene, clone size, V gene, CDR3 DNA, CDR3 protein. The D gene is left open where the match is weak. Clone size, where shown, is once, few, many, or a class for clones that have expanded.

d_call: TRBD2; j_call: TRBJ2-2; clone_size: -; v_call: TRBV5-1; cdr3_nt: TGCGCCAGCAGCTTCCGCGGACAGCCGGGACTAGCGGGATCTGGCGGGGAGCTGTTTTTT; cdr3_aa: CASSFRGQPGLAGSGGELFF
d_call: -; j_call: TRBJ2-7; clone_size: -; v_call: TRBV6-1; cdr3_nt: TGTGCCAGCAGTGAAGGGCAGCCCTACGAGCAGTACTTC; cdr3_aa: CASSEGQPYEQYF
d_call: -; j_call: TRBJ1-3; clone_size: -; v_call: TRBV5-1; cdr3_nt: TGCGCCAGCAGCTTGGCCGGAATTCGGTATGGAAACACCATATATTTT; cdr3_aa: CASSLAGIRYGNTIYF
d_call: TRBD1; j_call: TRBJ1-4; clone_size: -; v_call: TRBV5-1; cdr3_nt: TGCGCCAGCAGAAATACCGGGACAGGGGGTGAAAAACTGTTTTTT; cdr3_aa: CASRNTGTGGEKLFF
d_call: -; j_call: TRBJ2-5; clone_size: -; v_call: TRBV11-2; cdr3_nt: TGTGCCAGCAGCAGGGGCAATCAAGAGACCCAGTACTTC; cdr3_aa: CASSRGNQETQYF
d_call: -; j_call: TRBJ1-1; clone_size: -; v_call: TRBV6-5; cdr3_nt: TGTGCCAGCAATTCCCTAGGCACTGAAGCTTTCTTT; cdr3_aa: CASNSLGTEAFF
d_call: -; j_call: TRBJ1-1; clone_size: few; v_call: TRBV28; cdr3_nt: TGTGCCAGCATAAAATGGGGGAACACTGAAGCTTTCTTT; cdr3_aa: CASIKWGNTEAFF
d_call: TRBD2; j_call: TRBJ2-3; clone_size: few; v_call: TRBV7-2; cdr3_nt: TGTGCCAGCAGCTATCAGGCGGCAGCGGGATCAGATACGCAGTATTTT; cdr3_aa: CASSYQAAAGSDTQYF
d_call: -; j_call: TRBJ1-4; clone_size: -; v_call: TRBV5-5; cdr3_nt: TGTGCCAGCAGCTTGGTACCGTCTGGGGCAACTAATGAAAAACTGTTTTTT; cdr3_aa: CASSLVPSGATNEKLFF
d_call: TRBD1; j_call: TRBJ2-7; clone_size: few; v_call: TRBV16; cdr3_nt: TGTGCCAGCAGCCAGCCGGGACAGGGGGCCAGCGAGCAGTACTTC; cdr3_aa: CASSQPGQGASEQYF
d_call: -; j_call: TRBJ1-2; clone_size: once; v_call: TRBV29-1; cdr3_nt: TGCAGCGTACCCGGGACGCCCGCCTTCGGGGCCTATGGCTACACCTTC; cdr3_aa: CSVPGTPAFGAYGYTF
d_call: TRBD2; j_call: TRBJ2-3; clone_size: -; v_call: TRBV4-1; cdr3_nt: TGCGCCAGCAGCCAAACCGGGACTAGCGGGAGGACGCAGTATTTT; cdr3_aa: CASSQTGTSGRTQYF
d_call: TRBD1; j_call: TRBJ2-5; clone_size: -; v_call: TRBV5-1; cdr3_nt: TGCGCCAGCAGCCCGGGTAGGGGGCCAGAGACCCAGTACTTC; cdr3_aa: CASSPGRGPETQYF
d_call: TRBD2; j_call: TRBJ2-3; clone_size: -; v_call: TRBV10-1; cdr3_nt: TGCGCCAGCAGTGATTCTGGCGGGAGAGGTGATACGCAGTATTTT; cdr3_aa: CASSDSGGRGDTQYF
d_call: -; j_call: TRBJ2-7; clone_size: -; v_call: TRBV7-6; cdr3_nt: TGTGCCAGCAGCTTAGTGCGGGGAGCGATCATGGAGCAGTACTTC; cdr3_aa: CASSLVRGAIMEQYF
d_call: TRBD1; j_call: TRBJ1-1; clone_size: -; v_call: TRBV7-6; cdr3_nt: TGTGCCAGCAGCCTCTCGGGACAGGGGGCCACTGAAGCTTTCTTT; cdr3_aa: CASSLSGQGATEAFF